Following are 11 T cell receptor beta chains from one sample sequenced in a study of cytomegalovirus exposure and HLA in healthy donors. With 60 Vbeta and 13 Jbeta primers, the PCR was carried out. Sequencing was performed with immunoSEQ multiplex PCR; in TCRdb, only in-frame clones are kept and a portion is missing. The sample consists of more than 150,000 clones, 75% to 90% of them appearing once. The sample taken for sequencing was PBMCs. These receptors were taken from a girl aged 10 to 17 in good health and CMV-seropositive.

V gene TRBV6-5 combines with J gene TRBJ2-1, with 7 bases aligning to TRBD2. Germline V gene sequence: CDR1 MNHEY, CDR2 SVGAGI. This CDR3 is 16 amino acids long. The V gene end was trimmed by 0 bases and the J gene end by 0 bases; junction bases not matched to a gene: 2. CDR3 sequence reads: CASSYSGGISYNEQFF. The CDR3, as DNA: TGTGCCAGCAGTTACTCCGGGGGGATCTCCTACAATGAGCAGTTCTTC.

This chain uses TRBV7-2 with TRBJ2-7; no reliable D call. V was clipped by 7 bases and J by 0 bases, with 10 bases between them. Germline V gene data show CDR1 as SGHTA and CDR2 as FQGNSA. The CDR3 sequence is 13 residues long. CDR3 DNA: TGTGCCAGCACCATTTATAGCTCCTACGAGCAGTACTTC. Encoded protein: CASTIYSSYEQYF.

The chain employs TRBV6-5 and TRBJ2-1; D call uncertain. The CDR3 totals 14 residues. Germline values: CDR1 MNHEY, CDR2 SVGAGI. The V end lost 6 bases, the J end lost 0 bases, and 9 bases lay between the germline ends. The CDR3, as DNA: TGTGCCAGCAGGCGACTCAGCTCCTACAATGAGCAGTTCTTC. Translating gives CASRRLSSYNEQFF.

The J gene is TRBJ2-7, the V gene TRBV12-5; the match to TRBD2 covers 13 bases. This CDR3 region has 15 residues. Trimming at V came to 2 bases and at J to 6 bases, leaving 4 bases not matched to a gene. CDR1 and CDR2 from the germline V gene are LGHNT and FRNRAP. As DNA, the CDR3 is TGTGCTAGTGGTTTGACTAGCGGGAGGGATCGCGAGCAGTACTTC. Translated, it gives CASGLTSGRDREQYF.

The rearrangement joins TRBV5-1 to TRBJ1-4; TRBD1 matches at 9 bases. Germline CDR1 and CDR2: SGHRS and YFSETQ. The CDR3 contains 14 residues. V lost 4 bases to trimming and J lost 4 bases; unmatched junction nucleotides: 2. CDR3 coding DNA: TGCGCCAGCAGCCCGGACAGGGGTAATGAAAAACTGTTTTTT. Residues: CASSPDRGNEKLFF.

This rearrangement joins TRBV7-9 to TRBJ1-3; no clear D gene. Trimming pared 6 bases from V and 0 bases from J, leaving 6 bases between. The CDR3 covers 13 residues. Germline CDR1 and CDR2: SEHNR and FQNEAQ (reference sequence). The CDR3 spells CASSDNSGNTIYF. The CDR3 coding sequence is TGTGCCAGCAGTGACAACTCTGGAAACACCATATATTTT.

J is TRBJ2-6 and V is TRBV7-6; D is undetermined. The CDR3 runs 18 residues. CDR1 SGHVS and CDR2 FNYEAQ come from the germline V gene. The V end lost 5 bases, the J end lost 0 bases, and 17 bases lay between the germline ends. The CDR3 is CASSPTRITFSGANVLTF. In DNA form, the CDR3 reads TGTGCCAGCAGCCCTACTCGAATTACGTTCTCTGGGGCCAACGTCCTGACTTTC.

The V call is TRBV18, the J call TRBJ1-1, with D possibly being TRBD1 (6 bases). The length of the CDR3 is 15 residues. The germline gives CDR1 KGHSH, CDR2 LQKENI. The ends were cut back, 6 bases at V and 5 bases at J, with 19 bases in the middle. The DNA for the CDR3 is TGTGCCAGCTCGAACAGGGAGACCGGGTGGACTGAAGCTTTCTTT. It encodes CASSNRETGWTEAFF. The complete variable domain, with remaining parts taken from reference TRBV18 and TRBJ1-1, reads NAGVMQNPRHLVRRRGQEARLRCSPMKGHSHVYWYRQLPEEGLKFMVYLQKENIIDESGMPKERFSAEFPKEGPSILRIQQVVRGDSAAYFCASSNRETGWTEAFFGQGTRLTVV.

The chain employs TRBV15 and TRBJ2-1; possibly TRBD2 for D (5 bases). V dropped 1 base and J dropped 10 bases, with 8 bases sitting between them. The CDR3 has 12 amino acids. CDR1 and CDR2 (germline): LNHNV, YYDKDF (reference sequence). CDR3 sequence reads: CATSRGGLEQFF. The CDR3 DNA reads TGTGCCACCAGCAGAGGAGGGCTAGAGCAGTTCTTC.

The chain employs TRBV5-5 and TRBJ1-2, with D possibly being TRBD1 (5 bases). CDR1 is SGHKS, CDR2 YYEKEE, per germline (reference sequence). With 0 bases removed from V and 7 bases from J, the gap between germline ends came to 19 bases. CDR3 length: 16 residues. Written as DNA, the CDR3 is TGTGCCAGCAGCTTGGAGACCGGGGGGTATATAGTTGGCTACACCTTC. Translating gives CASSLETGGYIVGYTF.

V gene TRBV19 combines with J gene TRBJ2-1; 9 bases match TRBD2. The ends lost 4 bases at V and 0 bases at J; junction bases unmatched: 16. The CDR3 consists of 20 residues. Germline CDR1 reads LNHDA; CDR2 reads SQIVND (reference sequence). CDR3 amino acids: CASSRLGYSGRESSYNEQFF. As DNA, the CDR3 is TGTGCCAGTAGTAGGCTGGGGTATAGCGGGAGAGAAAGCTCCTACAATGAGCAGTTCTTC. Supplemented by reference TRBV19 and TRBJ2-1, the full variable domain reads DGGITQSPKYLFRKEGQNVTLSCEQNLNHDAMYWYRQDPGQGLRLIYYSQIVNDFQKGDIAEGYSVSREKKESFPLTVTSAQKNPTAFYLCASSRLGYSGRESSYNEQFFGPGTRLTVL.